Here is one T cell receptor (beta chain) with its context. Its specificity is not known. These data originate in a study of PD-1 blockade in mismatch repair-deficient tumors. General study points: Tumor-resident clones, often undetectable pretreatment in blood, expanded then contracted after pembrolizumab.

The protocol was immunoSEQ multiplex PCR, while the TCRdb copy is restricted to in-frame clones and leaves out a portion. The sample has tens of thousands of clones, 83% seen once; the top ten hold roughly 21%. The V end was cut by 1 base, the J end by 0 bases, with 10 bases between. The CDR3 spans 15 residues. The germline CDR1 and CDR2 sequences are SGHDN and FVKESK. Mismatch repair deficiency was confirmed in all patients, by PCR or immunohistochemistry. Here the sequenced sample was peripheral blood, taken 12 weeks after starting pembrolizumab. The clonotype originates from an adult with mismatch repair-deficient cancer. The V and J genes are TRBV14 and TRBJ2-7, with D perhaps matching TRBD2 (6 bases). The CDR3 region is CASSQVAVSSYEQYF. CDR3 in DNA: TGTGCCAGCAGCCAAGTAGCGGTCAGCTCCTACGAGCAGTACTTC.